The TCR beta chain described here comes from a study of T cell responses to AZD1222 COVID-19 vaccine. Produced via immunoSEQ multiplex PCR; TCRdb's table is partial and in-frame only. The sample includes 150,000 to 200,000 clones, about 90% of them seen just once. Overall study findings and caveats: Donors skewed white British and female; clonal diversity was possibly underestimated. Reportedly, nearly half of unique spike TCRs recognized epitopes outside B.1.351/B.1.1.7 mutations.

Analyses pooled second doses at about 4 or about 12 weeks. The V end was cut by 5 bases, the J end by 2 bases, with 18 bases between. The CDR3 loop spans 17 amino acids. CDR1 is SGHTA and CDR2 is FQGNSA in the germline V gene. Turning to this clone: Its antigen is as yet unknown.

This chain uses TRBV7-2 with TRBJ1-4; a weak D match, TRBD1 (6 bases). The material sequenced was peripheral blood, taken 28 days after the second AZD1222 dose. The clonotype comes from an adult who received the AZD1222 COVID-19 vaccine. This CDR3 reads CASSPHKGGGTNEKLFF. The CDR3, as DNA: TGTGCCAGCAGCCCACATAAAGGGGGAGGGACTAATGAAAAACTGTTTTTT.